These 19 T cell receptor beta chains came from one sample sequenced in a study of cytomegalovirus exposure and HLA in healthy donors. PCR involved 60 Vbeta and 13 Jbeta primers. The protocol was immunoSEQ multiplex PCR, while the TCRdb copy is restricted to in-frame clones and leaves out a portion. The top ten hold roughly 2.3% of the sample, which has about 150,000 clones, around 84% seen once. The sequencing sample was made of PBMCs. The receptors originated from a woman aged 18 to 35 in good health and CMV-seronegative.

The chain employs TRBV9 and TRBJ2-5; D is uncertain. The CDR3 runs 16 residues. The V and J ends lost 4 bases and 5 bases respectively, with 21 bases between them. The germline V gene has CDR1 SGDLS and CDR2 YYNGEE. The DNA of the CDR3 is TGTGCCAGCAGCCCGAGACAAGGATCAAATGGGGAGACCCAGTACTTC. Translating it yields CASSPRQGSNGETQYF. The variable domain in full, completed from reference TRBV9 and TRBJ2-5, reads DSGVTQTPKHLITATGQRVTLRCSPRSGDLSVYWYQQSLDQGLQFLIQYYNGEERAKGNILERFSAQQFPDLHSELNLSSLELGDSALYFCASSPRQGSNGETQYFGPGTRLLVL.

The rearrangement joins TRBV28 to TRBJ1-2; 8 bases map to TRBD1. Germline V gives CDR1 MDHEN, CDR2 SYDVKM. J gave up 3 bases and V 5 bases, and 8 bases lay outside the gene matches. The CDR3 is 15 amino acids. The CDR3 DNA reads TGTGCCAGCAGTCTCGCAGGGGGCGCGGACTATGGCTACACCTTC. Translation gives CASSLAGGADYGYTF.

This clone was detected once. The chain carries TRBV6-1 and TRBJ2-7; possibly TRBD2 for D (6 bases). From germline, CDR1 is MNHNS and CDR2 SASEGT. V lost 5 bases, J lost 6 bases, and 8 bases lay in between. CDR3 size: 11 residues. The CDR3 DNA is TGTGCCAGCAGTTCGGGGGTCGAGCAGTACTTC. Amino acids: CASSSGVEQYF.

This chain joins TRBV7-9 and TRBJ2-1; 7 bases fit TRBD1. In germline, CDR1 is SEHNR, CDR2 FQNEAQ (reference sequence). V shed 0 bases and J 2 bases; nucleotides not matched to a gene: 4. The CDR3 runs to 16 residues. CDR3 coding DNA: TGTGCCAGCAGCTTAGCTACAGGGGTGCCCTACAATGAGCAGTTCTTC. Protein: CASSLATGVPYNEQFF.

The V call is TRBV7-3, the J call TRBJ1-1; a weak D match, TRBD1 (5 bases). This CDR3 is built from 13 residues. Trimming removed 5 bases from V and 5 bases from J, with 12 bases in between. Germline V gene data show CDR1 as SGHTA and CDR2 as FQGTGA. CDR3 region: CASSPGGETEAFF. The CDR3 DNA reads TGTGCCAGCAGCCCCGGGGGGGAGACTGAAGCTTTCTTT.

V is TRBV27 and J is TRBJ2-1; 9 bases align to TRBD1. CDR1 is MNHEY, CDR2 SMNVEV, per germline (reference sequence). V shed 5 bases and J 4 bases; nucleotides not matched to a gene: 6. The CDR3 spans 15 residues. The CDR3 DNA reads as TGTGCCAGCAGTCATACAGGGGGCAGTTACAATGAGCAGTTCTTC. This sequence encodes CASSHTGGSYNEQFF.

This chain uses TRBV7-2 with TRBJ1-2, with 8 bases that match TRBD1. The CDR3 covers 13 residues. Germline CDR1 reads SGHTA; CDR2 reads FQGNSA. The ends lost 1 base at V and 8 bases at J; junction bases unmatched: 3. The CDR3 DNA reads TGTGCCAGCAGCTTAGAACCAGGGGGCGGCTACACCTTC. This translates into CASSLEPGGGYTF. The whole variable domain, filled in from reference TRBV7-2 and TRBJ1-2, reads GAGVSQSPSNKVTEKGKDVELRCDPISGHTALYWYRQSLGQGLEFLIYFQGNSAPDKSGLPSDRFSAERTGGSVSTLTIQRTQQEDSAVYLCASSLEPGGGYTFGSGTRLTVV.

This chain links TRBV28 with TRBJ1-2, with 8 bases aligning to TRBD1. The J segment lost 6 bases and the V segment lost 4 bases, leaving 7 bases of the junction unmatched. The V gene's germline CDR1 is MDHEN and CDR2 SYDVKM. The CDR3 is 14 amino acids. Here the CDR3 reads CASSSPQGANGYTF. The CDR3, as DNA: TGTGCCAGCAGTTCCCCCCAGGGGGCAAATGGCTACACCTTC.

The chain carries TRBV4-3 and TRBJ2-3; 8 nucleotides match TRBD1. With 1 base clipped from V and 5 bases from J, the junction kept 8 bases outside the gene matches. Germline V gene sequence: CDR1 LGHNA, CDR2 YSLEER. The CDR3 has 16 amino acids. CDR3 in DNA: TGCGCCAGCAGCCAAGGCCGGGACAGGAAAGTAGATACGCAGTATTTT. Translation: CASSQGRDRKVDTQYF.

This sequence joins TRBV11-2 and TRBJ1-2, with no clear D. This CDR3 is built from 14 residues. The V gene's germline CDR1 is SGHAT and CDR2 FQNNGV. Deletions cut 1 base from V and 1 base from J, with 7 bases between. The CDR3 reads CASSLAGYNYGYTF. The CDR3 coding sequence is TGTGCCAGCAGCTTAGCGGGTTATAACTATGGCTACACCTTC.

The CDR3 DNA is TGTGCCATCACCGGAGGCCCCCGGGGCACTGAAGCTTTCTTT. Translating gives CAITGGPRGTEAFF. This chain joins TRBV10-3 and TRBJ1-1; D remains unclear. Per the germline V gene, CDR1 is ENHRY and CDR2 is SYGVKD. The V end lost 7 bases, the J end lost 4 bases, and 16 bases lay between the germline ends. This CDR3 is built from 14 residues.

The chain joins TRBV6-5 to TRBJ2-3, with D possibly matching TRBD2 (7 bases). CDR3 length equals 15 residues. V lost 6 bases and J lost 2, with 15 bases in between. Germline V gives CDR1 MNHEY, CDR2 SVGAGI. Written as DNA, the CDR3 is TGTGCCAGCAGCGGCGGGGGCGCAAACACAGATACGCAGTATTTT. It translates to CASSGGGANTDTQYF.

The rearrangement uses TRBV21-1 and TRBJ1-2. TRBV21-1 represents a pseudogene. This CDR3 spans 11 amino acids. The CDR3 sequence is CATTPESGYTF. Here the CDR3 DNA reads TGTGCCACCACTCCGGAGTCCGGCTACACCTTC.

The rearrangement uses TRBV2 and TRBJ1-1; TRBD1 is a possible D gene (5 bases). V was shortened by 9 bases and J by 1 base, with 6 bases between the two germline ends. The CDR3 is 11 residues long. Germline V gives CDR1 SNHLY, CDR2 FYNNEI. The CDR3 region has the DNA TGTGCCAGGGGGGGGAACACTGAAGCTTTCTTT. It yields the protein CARGGNTEAFF.

The chain carries TRBV5-8 and TRBJ2-7; D call uncertain. V dropped 4 bases and J dropped 3 bases, with 5 bases sitting between them. CDR1 is SGHTS and CDR2 is YDEGEE in the germline V gene. The CDR3 totals 11 residues. The CDR3 DNA is TGTGCCAGCAGCCCCAGCTACGAGCAGTACTTC. This encodes CASSPSYEQYF.

V and J are TRBV19 and TRBJ2-7; 8 nucleotides line up with TRBD1. The CDR3 is made up of 12 amino acids. With V trimmed by 5 bases and J by 3 bases, 0 bases remained unmatched. Germline-derived CDR1 and CDR2 are LNHDA and SQIVND (reference sequence). CDR3 bases: TGTGCCAGTAGTGGGACAGGCTACGAGCAGTACTTC. It translates to CASSGTGYEQYF.

The chain combines TRBV11-2 with TRBJ2-5, with 8 bases aligning to TRBD2. J gave up 2 bases and V 3 bases, and 11 bases lay outside the gene matches. The CDR3 totals 17 residues. Germline CDR1 and CDR2: SGHAT and FQNNGV. Here the CDR3 reads CASSFPQREPSQETQYF. The CDR3 nucleotides are TGTGCCAGCAGCTTCCCACAGCGGGAGCCCTCTCAAGAGACCCAGTACTTC.

The gene calls are TRBV27 and TRBJ2-6; 8 bases map to TRBD1. Germline CDR1 MNHEY, CDR2 SMNVEV (reference sequence). CDR3 length: 21 amino acids. The J segment lost 4 bases and the V segment lost 2 bases, leaving 19 bases of the junction unmatched. The CDR3 spells CASSLLRQGAEVLAGANVLTF. The CDR3 nucleotides are TGTGCCAGCAGTTTACTCAGGCAGGGGGCGGAGGTTTTGGCAGGGGCCAACGTCCTGACTTTC.

The chain carries TRBV5-1 and TRBJ2-1; TRBD2 might be the D (5 bases). Germline CDR1 SGHRS, CDR2 YFSETQ. Trimming took off 2 bases at V and 0 bases at J, with 9 bases between the two ends. This CDR3 comprises 15 residues. In nucleotides, the CDR3 is TGCGCCAGCAGCTTTGACTATAACTCCTACAATGAGCAGTTCTTC. It encodes CASSFDYNSYNEQFF.